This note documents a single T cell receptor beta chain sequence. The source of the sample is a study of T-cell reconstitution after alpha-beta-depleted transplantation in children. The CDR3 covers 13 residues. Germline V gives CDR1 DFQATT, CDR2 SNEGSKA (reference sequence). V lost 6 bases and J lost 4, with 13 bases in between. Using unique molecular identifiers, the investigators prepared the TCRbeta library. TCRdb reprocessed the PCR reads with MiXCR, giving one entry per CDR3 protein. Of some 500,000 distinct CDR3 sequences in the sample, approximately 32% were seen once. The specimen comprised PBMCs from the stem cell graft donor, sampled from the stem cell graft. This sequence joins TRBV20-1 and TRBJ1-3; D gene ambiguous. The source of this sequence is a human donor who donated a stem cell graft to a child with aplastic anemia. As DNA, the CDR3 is TGCAGTGCCCCCGCGGCCGAAGGAAACACCATATATTTT. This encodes CSAPAAEGNTIYF.